Listed below are T cell receptor beta chains from one sample, sequenced in a study of technical replicates of blood from a handful of donors. Produced via immunoSEQ multiplex PCR; TCRdb's table is partial and in-frame only. This sample has approximately 99,000 clones, with 95% found just once. The material sequenced was T cells isolated from PBMCs. Receptor source: a human donor in good health. The CDR3 runs from the conserved cysteine through the conserved F or W. The D gene is left open where the match is weak. Rows give clone size only sometimes, using once, few, many, or a class for an expanded clone.

D: TRBD1
V: TRBV27
J: TRBJ2-1
size: .
DNA: TGTGCCAGCAAGGGGACAGGGGGTTATCATGAGCAGTTCTTC
CDR3: CASKGTGGYHEQFF

D: TRBD2
V: TRBV15
J: TRBJ2-2
size: .
DNA: TGTGCCACCAGCAGTCTTGGGACTAGCCGGGTCACCGGGGAGCTGTTTTTT
CDR3: CATSSLGTSRVTGELFF

D: TRBD1
V: TRBV29-1
J: TRBJ2-5
size: .
DNA: TGCAGCGTCGGACAGGGGATCGGAGAGACCCAGTACTTC
CDR3: CSVGQGIGETQYF

D: .
V: TRBV27
J: TRBJ2-1
size: once
DNA: TGTGCCAGCAGTCCCGTCTCTGCGGACTCCTACAATGAGCAGTTCTTC
CDR3: CASSPVSADSYNEQFF

D: .
V: TRBV29-1
J: TRBJ1-2
size: .
DNA: TGCAGCGTTGCCGGGGGAGGAGGCTACACCTTC
CDR3: CSVAGGGGYTF

D: .
V: TRBV4-1
J: TRBJ1-2
size: .
DNA: TGCGCCAGCAGCCAAGCAGACAGGTATGGCTACACCTTC
CDR3: CASSQADRYGYTF

D: .
V: TRBV11-3
J: TRBJ2-3
size: .
DNA: TGTGCCAGCAGCCCACGACTTTTCGGAGCGGATACGCAGTATTTT
CDR3: CASSPRLFGADTQYF

D: .
V: TRBV9
J: TRBJ2-1
size: .
DNA: TGTGCCAGCAGCGTCGGACATTTCAATGAGCAGTTCTTC
CDR3: CASSVGHFNEQFF

D: .
V: TRBV5-1
J: TRBJ1-4
size: .
DNA: TGCGCCAGCAGCGCCTCGTTAGCAACTAATGAAAAACTGTTTTTT
CDR3: CASSASLATNEKLFF

D: .
V: TRBV27
J: TRBJ2-5
size: .
DNA: TGTGCCAGCAGTATCCCATTCGGGACCCAGTACTTC
CDR3: CASSIPFGTQYF

D: TRBD2
V: TRBV7-2
J: TRBJ2-5
size: .
DNA: TGTGCCAGCAGCTTAGCGCGGACTAGCGGGAGAATTCAGGAAGAGACCCAGTACTTC
CDR3: CASSLARTSGRIQEETQYF

D: TRBD1
V: TRBV6-6
J: TRBJ1-2
size: few
DNA: TGTGCCAGCAGCGGGGCCGGGACAGGGATAAACTATGGCTACACCTTC
CDR3: CASSGAGTGINYGYTF

D: .
V: TRBV27
J: TRBJ2-7
size: medium-sized
DNA: TGTGCCAGCAGTTTATCTAGCGCCCCCTACGAGCAGTACTTC
CDR3: CASSLSSAPYEQYF

D: .
V: TRBV7-6
J: TRBJ1-5
size: .
DNA: TGTGCCAGCAGCTTAGTGTCCCCAGGGCACAATCAGCCCCAGCATTTT
CDR3: CASSLVSPGHNQPQHF

D: .
V: TRBV11-2
J: TRBJ1-6
size: .
DNA: TGTGCCAGCAGCTTAGTTTGGGTAACGGGTTCACCCCTCCACTTT
CDR3: CASSLVWVTGSPLHF

D: .
V: TRBV10-1
J: TRBJ2-7
size: .
DNA: TGCGCCAGCAGTGAACAGGGCTACGAGCAGTACTTC
CDR3: CASSEQGYEQYF

D: TRBD1
V: TRBV16
J: TRBJ2-7
size: once
DNA: TGTGCCAGCAGCTTGACAGGGGTGCAGTACTTC
CDR3: CASSLTGVQYF

D: .
V: TRBV11-3
J: TRBJ2-7
size: .
DNA: TGTGCCAGCAGCTTAGAGCAGATTCACTCCTACGAGCAGTACTTC
CDR3: CASSLEQIHSYEQYF

D: TRBD1
V: TRBV4-1
J: TRBJ1-3
size: .
DNA: TGCGCCAGCAGCCAAGGGGCAGGACAGGGGGCATGGGAAAACACCATATATTTT
CDR3: CASSQGAGQGAWENTIYF

D: .
V: TRBV28
J: TRBJ2-5
size: .
DNA: TGTGCCAGCAGTTTAAGCGGGCCTTCGAGAGAGACCCAGTACTTC
CDR3: CASSLSGPSRETQYF

D: TRBD1
V: TRBV7-9
J: TRBJ2-7
size: .
DNA: TGTGCCAGCAGCTCCACACAGGGGGTTACTGGGCAGTACTTC
CDR3: CASSSTQGVTGQYF

D: TRBD1
V: TRBV6-5
J: TRBJ1-1
size: .
DNA: TGTGCCAGCAGTTACTCGGACAGGGTCCGAGCTTTCTTT
CDR3: CASSYSDRVRAFF

D: .
V: TRBV10-2
J: TRBJ1-2
size: .
DNA: TGCGCCAGCAGTGTAGGCAGGGAAAGTGTTGGCTACACCTTC
CDR3: CASSVGRESVGYTF

D: TRBD1
V: TRBV6-1
J: TRBJ1-5
size: .
DNA: TGTGCCAGCAGTTGGAACAGGGGGAATCAGCCCCAGCATTTT
CDR3: CASSWNRGNQPQHF

D: TRBD1
V: TRBV7-8
J: TRBJ1-1
size: .
DNA: TGTGCCAGCAGTTCGAAGACAGGGTGGAGTGAAGCTTTCTTT
CDR3: CASSSKTGWSEAFF

D: .
V: TRBV29-1
J: TRBJ2-7
size: .
DNA: TGCAGCGTTGCCCACACCTACGAGCAGTACTTC
CDR3: CSVAHTYEQYF

D: .
V: TRBV29-1
J: TRBJ1-2
size: once
DNA: TGCAGCGCAGCAAGTACAGGGTTTTATGGCTACACCTTC
CDR3: CSAASTGFYGYTF

D: .
V: TRBV6-4
J: TRBJ1-1
size: .
DNA: TGTGCCAGCTCCCGGGAAGTTGAGAACACTGAAGCTTTCTTT
CDR3: CASSREVENTEAFF

D: .
V: TRBV5-4
J: TRBJ2-7
size: .
DNA: TGTGCCAGCAGCTTGGCGGAGAGTATCGAGCAGTACTTC
CDR3: CASSLAESIEQYF

D: .
V: TRBV6-5
J: TRBJ1-2
size: .
DNA: TGTGCCAGCAGTTCTTACAGGGATTTGGGCTACACCTTC
CDR3: CASSSYRDLGYTF

D: .
V: TRBV11-2
J: TRBJ2-3
size: .
DNA: TGTGCCAGCAGCCCAAAGAGGAGCACAGATACGCAGTATTTT
CDR3: CASSPKRSTDTQYF

D: .
V: TRBV10-2
J: TRBJ1-4
size: once
DNA: TGCGCCAGCAGTGAGTCGGTGGGGCCAACTAATGAAAAACTGTTTTTT
CDR3: CASSESVGPTNEKLFF

D: .
V: TRBV19
J: TRBJ2-4
size: .
DNA: TGTGCCCTAAACTCCGACCGGCGGGCCTTTAGAAAGTGGTCCAAAAACATTCAGTACTTC
CDR3: CALNSDRRAFRKWSKNIQYF

D: .
V: TRBV19
J: TRBJ1-1
size: .
DNA: TGTGCCAGTAGTATAGCGTCCGGGGAAGAAGCTTTCTTT
CDR3: CASSIASGEEAFF

D: .
V: TRBV6-4
J: TRBJ2-3
size: .
DNA: TGTGCCAGCAGTGAGTTTCAGAAGGGGGAACCTCAGGGTGATACGCAGTATTTT
CDR3: CASSEFQKGEPQGDTQYF

D: .
V: TRBV7-9
J: TRBJ1-3
size: .
DNA: TGTGCCAGCAGCCAGACAGTGAGCTCTGGAAACACCATATATTTT
CDR3: CASSQTVSSGNTIYF

D: TRBD2
V: TRBV10-3
J: TRBJ2-5
size: .
DNA: TGTGCCACCGCAGTTACTAGCGACCAAGAGACCCAGTACTTC
CDR3: CATAVTSDQETQYF

D: TRBD1
V: TRBV6-6
J: TRBJ2-5
size: .
DNA: TGTGCCAGCGTCTTAACACAGGGGGCCGGGGAGACCCAGTACTTC
CDR3: CASVLTQGAGETQYF

D: .
V: TRBV6-5
J: TRBJ1-5
size: .
DNA: TGTGCCAGCAGAATCACAGGGAATCAGCCCCAGCATTTT
CDR3: CASRITGNQPQHF

D: .
V: TRBV9
J: TRBJ1-2
size: .
DNA: TGTGCCAGCAGTGGCAGATGGGGCTACACCTTC
CDR3: CASSGRWGYTF

D: .
V: TRBV12-5
J: TRBJ1-3
size: .
DNA: TGTGCTAGTGGAACCAGGGAGGAGGTCGGCACCATATATTTT
CDR3: CASGTREEVGTIYF

D: .
V: TRBV7-8
J: TRBJ2-1
size: .
DNA: TGTGCCAGCAGCGAAGGGACTCTGTTCTATGAGCAGTTCTTC
CDR3: CASSEGTLFYEQFF

D: TRBD1
V: TRBV5-6
J: TRBJ1-1
size: .
DNA: TGTGCCAGCAGCTTGGCAATGGGGACAGGGGGCTTGACTGAAGCTTTCTTT
CDR3: CASSLAMGTGGLTEAFF